This T cell receptor beta chain was sequenced for a study of shared clonotypes between healthy human individuals. Study in general: Per donor, CD8 memory used one plate, CD8 naive used two, CD4 memory used three and CD4 naive used three. Study-level results: The authors expected sequencing depth to affect clonotype sharing among donors. Clonotypes that were shared across a handful of donors made up about 4.5% of naive CD4 clonotypes.

Repertoires were generated with immunoSEQ multiplex PCR, while TCRdb's copy carries only in-frame clones and drops some. The table has around 2.1 million clones, about 93% seen once; the top ten hold 1.5% to 2%. As to this clone: Its antigen is still unknown.

The CDR3 loop spans 19 amino acids. Germline CDR1 SGHDN, CDR2 FVKESK. J lost 0 bases, V lost 3 bases, and 13 bases had no gene match. Terminally differentiated effector memory CD45RA+ cells were left out of the naive CD8 fraction, which was CD45RO-negative and positively selected for CCR7. This rearrangement joins TRBV14 to TRBJ2-3, with 9 bases lining up with TRBD2. Source material: naive CD8+ T cells from PBMCs. The source is a man between 18 and 35 years old in good health. Some clones in this sample may be carry-over from other donors' samples. Written as DNA, the CDR3 is TGTGCCAGCAGCCAGCACCTAGCGGGACGCGAACGAAGCACAGATACGCAGTATTTT. It codes for CASSQHLAGRERSTDTQYF.